Reported below is one TCR beta chain. Genomic DNA templated the TCR beta VDJ and CDR3 profiling. Using its own MiXCR run on the reads, TCRdb lists one record per CDR3 protein. This sample has about 200,000 distinct CDR3 sequences; around 50% occur once, and the top ten carry 15% to 20%. The ends were cut back, 3 bases at V and 4 bases at J, with 12 bases in the middle. Germline V gene data show CDR1 as ENHRY and CDR2 as SYGVKD. The CDR3 has 14 residues. This sample is drawn from a study of CD8+CD57+ T cells in acquired aplastic anemia. It was patients with CD8+CD57+ cell expansion by flow cytometry who were chosen for sequencing.

The V call is TRBV10-3, the J call TRBJ1-2; D is unclear. The sequence came from a human donor with aplastic anemia. The sample comprised sorted CD4+, CD8+, or CD8+CD57+ T cells (not recorded which) from PBMCs. CDR3 in DNA: TGTGCCATCAGTGATCCTGAGGGATCCTATGGCTACACCTTC. Residues: CAISDPEGSYGYTF.